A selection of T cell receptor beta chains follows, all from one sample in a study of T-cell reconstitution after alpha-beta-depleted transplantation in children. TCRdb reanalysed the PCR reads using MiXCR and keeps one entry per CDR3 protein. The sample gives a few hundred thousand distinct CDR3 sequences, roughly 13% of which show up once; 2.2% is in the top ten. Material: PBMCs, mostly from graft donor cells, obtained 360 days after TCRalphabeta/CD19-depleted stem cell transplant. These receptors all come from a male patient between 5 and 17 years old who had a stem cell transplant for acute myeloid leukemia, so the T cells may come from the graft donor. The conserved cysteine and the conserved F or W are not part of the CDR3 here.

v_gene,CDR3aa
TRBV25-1,ASPLRGRITMNTEAF
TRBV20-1,SARRGQELF
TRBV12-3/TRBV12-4,ASSSPTSARENEQF
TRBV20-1,STIAGSTDTQY
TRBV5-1,ASSFGEETQY
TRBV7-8,ASSFGTSGIYNEQF
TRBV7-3,ASSLIAGGFDEQF
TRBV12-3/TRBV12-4,ASSPLTYLWQY
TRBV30,AWREQGGETEAF
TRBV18,ASSPMMGTQAMGAF
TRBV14,ASSQATGVETQY
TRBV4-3,ASSHPRAGGPGELF
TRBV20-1,SASRQGDGWVQY
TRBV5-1,ASSGGVAHFL
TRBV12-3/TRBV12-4,ASSLRGQGNTEAF
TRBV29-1,SIEGLAGGNLYNEQF
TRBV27,ASSLSWQGRRNTIY
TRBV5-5,ASSCASGCTDTQY
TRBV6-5,ASSSFETGWGGNEQF
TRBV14,ASSQDKEGGTSGPYEQY
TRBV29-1,SVYPDGLQKVTQY
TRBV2,ASSQDRVGQETQY
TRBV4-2,ASSQGGTSGSGSYEQY
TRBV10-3,AAAKGAPGTDTQY
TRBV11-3,ASSIGQETQY
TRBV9,ASSVAGPGAYEQY
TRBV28,ASSLMGGRDTQY
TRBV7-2,ASSLLAKKVHEQY
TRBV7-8,ASSLRGRPSGANVLT
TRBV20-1,SARDATSGSYEQY
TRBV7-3,ASSLDGFSYGYT